Listed below are T cell receptor beta chains from one sample, sequenced in a study of T cell responses to AZD1222 COVID-19 vaccine. Here immunoSEQ multiplex PCR was the method, and the copy in TCRdb shows in-frame clones only, minus some. The table lists under 150,000 clones, about 91% of them singletons, with more than 13% in the top ten. The source was peripheral blood, collected on day 0 of AZD1222 vaccination. The source is an adult in good health. Both conserved end residues are part of each CDR3.

V: TRBV2; CDR3: CASSGSPPGDQYF
V: TRBV7-3; CDR3: CASSLSLAGGRHNEQFF
V: TRBV19; CDR3: CASTPREGKTGANVLTF
V: TRBV29-1; CDR3: CSVDPRGTEAFF
V: TRBV20-1; CDR3: CSARLRGYTF
V: TRBV18; CDR3: CASSPPGTSGGSQGQFF
V: TRBV12-3/TRBV12-4; CDR3: CASSFHPSYEQYF
V: TRBV3-1/TRBV3-2; CDR3: CASSQGSGAGSGYTF
V: TRBV9; CDR3: CASSVVPGGGNTQYF
V: TRBV5-1; CDR3: CASRLAGGLSYNEQFF
V: TRBV25-1; CDR3: CASSGFSGTYEQYF
V: TRBV24-1; CDR3: CATDTAHASYEQYF
V: TRBV15; CDR3: CATGPQTVSEKLFF
V: TRBV2; CDR3: CASSTRETQYF
V: TRBV7-2; CDR3: CASSPRATDTQYF
V: TRBV23-1; CDR3: CASSQSGRWTSGALYNEQFF
V: TRBV28; CDR3: CASSPQTGSSGGYTF
V: TRBV5-1; CDR3: CASRWRDPYNEQFF
V: TRBV7-3; CDR3: CASSLNGGPETQYF
V: TRBV29-1; CDR3: CSVGDRSPYGYTF
V: TRBV10-3; CDR3: CAISDRVVDMDTEAFF
V: TRBV11-2; CDR3: CASSPDVSPLHF
V: TRBV7-2; CDR3: CASSDYQGFEGYTF
V: TRBV30; CDR3: CAWRTPGSGQYF
V: TRBV7-9; CDR3: CASSTGFNYGYTF
V: TRBV28; CDR3: CASRPPGPFSGNTIYF
V: TRBV11-2; CDR3: CASSSAWGLEDEKLFF
V: TRBV28; CDR3: CASSLGTAPNTGELFF
V: TRBV7-6; CDR3: CASSYQGNTEAFF
V: TRBV7-2; CDR3: CASSLTGGNQPQHF
V: TRBV4-1; CDR3: CASSPAGQNYGYTF
V: TRBV7-3; CDR3: CASSRNRGPQETQYF
V: TRBV4-1; CDR3: CASSQGSTGLARNEQFF
V: TRBV6-5; CDR3: CASNPRGWRETQYF
V: TRBV18; CDR3: CASSPSSGLFVGEKLFF
V: TRBV6-4; CDR3: CASSAEAGGRYNEQFF
V: TRBV21-1; CDR3: CASSGEIGPYEQYF
V: TRBV7-2; CDR3: CASSPRGELGTEAFF
V: TRBV5-8; CDR3: CASSLGMTGMDYGYTF
V: TRBV11-2; CDR3: CASSQQIEAFF
V: TRBV14; CDR3: CASSRSQTGSGNGPQHF
V: TRBV4-1; CDR3: CASSQESSLAGGNNEQFF
V: TRBV19; CDR3: CASRDSNYGYTF